This T cell receptor beta chain derives from a study of OX40 agonist ivuxolimab in advanced cancers. Describing the broader study: Ivuxolimab was an agonistic, fully human IgG2 monoclonal antibody directed against OX40 (CD134), a costimulatory receptor. Intravenous ivuxolimab was administered to patients every 2 weeks at six dose levels: 0.01, 0.1, 0.3, 1.5, 3 and 10 mg/kg. Among the roughly 52 dose-escalation patients, around 19 had hepatocellular carcinoma, roughly 15 melanoma, 9 renal cell carcinoma and 9 head and neck cancer. A male proportion of roughly 85% and a mean age of 60 years, ranging from about 20 to 80, were recorded for the dose-escalation cohort. Patients were allowed to have had prior anti-PD-1, anti-PD-L1 or anti-CTLA-4 therapy, and around 40% of the dose-escalation patients had previously received checkpoint inhibitors. Partial responses occurred in three dose-escalation patients: two with cutaneous melanoma and one with hepatocellular carcinoma. The point of sequencing TCRbeta in the periphery was to test whether ivuxolimab changed TCR sequence diversity and drove clonal T-cell expansion. The paper covers the monotherapy dose-escalation part of the phase I ivuxolimab trial, which included N ≈ 57 patients. Results the study describes overall, beyond this receptor: At doses of 0.1 to 3.0 mg/kg, clonal expansion of both CD4+ and CD8+ T cells in blood was seen between baseline and week 6. Partial responders in the 0.1-3.0 mg/kg groups had among the lowest normalized peripheral clonal expansion, especially among CD8+ T cells. Antigen specificity was not determined for the clonally expanded peripheral T cells. Low levels of normalized T-cell clonal expansion were also seen in some nonresponding patients. On average, CD8+ T cells showed more expanded clones than CD4+ T cells after ivuxolimab.

Comments on this clone: Its antigen remains unidentified. It has no much larger one-base neighbor in the sample; base qualities were not kept.

For sequencing of the TCRbeta CDR3 region, genomic DNA was extracted from the sorted cells. The immunoSEQ Assay was used for sequencing of TCRbeta CDR3 regions. TCRdb obtained this table from immuneACCESS and retained in-frame rearrangements with V and J assigned. These tables miss some clones; where compared with another copy, unresolved V genes account for less than half of the shortfall, and the remainder is unexplained. The sample profile shows roughly 80,000 clones; roughly nine tenths of them were found once. The top ten clonotypes cover around 0.75% of the sample. CDR1 and CDR2 are read off the germline V gene as SGHRS and YFSETQ. Trimming costs V 1 base and J 4 bases, and their ends lie 5 bases apart. The CDR3 has 12 amino acids, counting the end cysteine and phenylalanine. Only the CDR3 part of the read is kept: 36 bases, read in frame from the first base. The trial excluded patients who had a history of autoimmune disease or who were on systemic immunosuppression. Peripheral blood for TCR sequencing was drawn from every dose cohort at baseline, at cycle 4 day 1 and at cycle 7 day 1. Samples came from an open-label, multicenter, first-in-human phase I dose-escalation trial of ivuxolimab. Adults with locally advanced or metastatic melanoma, renal cell, hepatocellular, or head and neck squamous cell carcinoma were enrolled in the trial. Before TCR sequencing, CD4+ and CD8+ T cells were separately sorted from peripheral blood.

The sequenced sample was CD4+ or CD8+ T cells sorted from blood, obtained in a trial of the OX40 agonist ivuxolimab. The receptor's source is an adult with an advanced solid tumor such as melanoma, head and neck, liver or kidney cancer. The chain is made from TRBV5-1 and TRBJ2-5, with the D gene too uncertain to name. The CDR3 has the sequence CASSLSGETQYF. In nucleotide form, the sequence is TGCGCCAGCAGCTTGTCAGGAGAGACCCAGTACTTC.